The entry that follows covers one T cell receptor (beta chain) sequence. Its cognate antigen has yet to be identified. The record has no base qualities; no much larger clone is one base away. The record originates from a study of blood T cell repertoires in COVID-19 (dated by TCRdb to about 2020). The study in broad terms: Samples covering the acute and convalescent phases of COVID-19 were provided by collaborators in the United States, Italy and Spain. The prospective study material was composed of cDNA or gDNA derived from T cells, B-cell-depleted T cells, or PBMCs. Subjects who had been exposed to COVID-19, were actively infected with it, or had recovered from it provided the deeply sampled blood TCRbeta repertoires that made up the dataset. The repertoires were released in a freely available public database meant as a resource for research on the immune response to SARS-CoV-2. The samples were drawn from two sources: the first 160 participants of the ongoing ImmuneRACE study, and 1,200 or so subjects contributed by 6 global collaborators. Nearly every sample came with metadata listing a de-identified subject ID, COVID-19 status, age in years and sex. Where available, HLA class I and class II types were taken from metadata supplied by the sample provider and were not determined by assay-based typing. What the authors observed across the whole study: How much clinical and demographic metadata was included differed by source and by participant, and the metadata was provided uncurated.

Participants in the prospective study were enrolled through a virtual design, were aged roughly 18 to 95 years, and lived in approximately 24 United States geographic areas. Cohort assignment in the prospective study relied on participant-reported clinical history from a screening survey and a study questionnaire. Recovered participants in ImmuneRACE Cohort 3 were defined by two consecutive negative NP/OP PCR tests, clearance by a healthcare professional, or resolution of symptoms. In the prospective study, mobile phlebotomists collected whole blood, serum and a nasopharyngeal or oropharyngeal swab from each participant. Prospective study participants could optionally give additional blood draws and questionnaires over an approximately 2-month period. Blood samples from the prospective study were shipped frozen or at room temperature prior to DNA extraction. TCRbeta CDR3 regions were amplified from genomic DNA using the immunoSEQ Assay, a bias-controlled multiplex PCR. As for the authors' bioinformatics: The number of nucleated cells in each sample was estimated from the amplification of reference gene primers within the assay. To quantify the absolute abundance of each unique TCRbeta CDR3 rearrangement, sequence reads were collapsed and filtered. For each sample, productive Simpson clonality was calculated as the square root of Simpson's diversity index over productive rearrangements. The table was pulled from immuneACCESS by TCRdb, which kept in-frame rearrangements only. Such tables lose some clones; where checked, under half of the loss comes from unresolved V genes, and the rest has no known cause. D and trimming were read from the DNA, whereas the V and J calls and clone size are those reported in that table. The sample data list a few hundred thousand clones, and approximately 83% of these were observed just once. Clones ranked in the top ten supply 1.5% to 2% of the sample.

Trimmed from V: 1 base; trimmed from J: 3 bases; junction bases lacking a gene match: 8. The CDR3 covers 17 residues, taking in both the cysteine and the phenylalanine. The retained sequence is limited to the CDR3, 51 bases, with the frame set at the first base. Per the germline V gene, MDHEN is the CDR1 and SYDVKM is the CDR2. Rearrangement joined TRBV28 to TRBJ2-3; TRBD2 aligns with 9 central bases. The clonotype was recovered from a woman aged 45 to 65 who had recovered from COVID-19. The sequencing input was PBMCs or T cells enriched from blood (not recorded which). At the DNA level, the sequence is TGTGCCAGCAGTTTATCCCCTAGCGGGACAATTACAGATACGCAGTATTTT. Translated, this is CASSLSPSGTITDTQYF.